This TCR beta chain was found in a study of cytomegalovirus exposure and HLA in healthy donors. As for the study in general: Among several hundred genotyped donors, around 80% fell in the Caucasian-associated ancestry cluster.

Nominally healthy donors provided the samples, though records likely missed some immune exposures. The V gene's germline CDR1 is SNHLY and CDR2 FYNNEI. The CDR3 sequence is 13 residues long. The V end lost 8 bases, the J end lost 7 bases, and 18 bases lay between the germline ends. The PCR used 60 Vbeta and 13 Jbeta primers. Using immunoSEQ multiplex PCR, the repertoire was profiled, and TCRdb retains in-frame clones only, with some absent. The table lists about 150,000 clones, around 84% of them singletons. The specimen was PBMCs. The TCR originated in a boy between 2 and 10 years old in good health and CMV-seronegative. V is TRBV2 and J is TRBJ2-7; D call uncertain. The CDR3 here is CASGRLVSQEQYF. As DNA, the CDR3 is TGTGCCAGCGGGCGCCTGGTAAGTCAGGAGCAGTACTTC.